The rows below give T cell receptor beta chains drawn from one sample of a study of cytomegalovirus exposure and HLA in healthy donors. Assay: immunoSEQ multiplex PCR; the TCRdb copy retains only in-frame clones and omits some. This table has a few hundred thousand clones, nearly 80% appearing once. Sequenced: PBMCs. Receptors were obtained from a man between 18 and 35 years old in good health and CMV-seronegative. The conserved cysteine and the conserved F or W are not part of the CDR3 here. A D gene is named only where the DNA matches it firmly.

J gene: TRBJ2-1
V gene: TRBV27
D gene: .
CDR3 protein: ASRLGGLVWGHNEQF

J gene: TRBJ1-1
V gene: TRBV10-3
D gene: .
CDR3 protein: AISESEGGTEAF

J gene: TRBJ1-1
V gene: TRBV6-6
D gene: .
CDR3 protein: ASSIGGTEAF

J gene: TRBJ2-1
V gene: TRBV7-6
D gene: TRBD2
CDR3 protein: ASSLTRVVRGASLPYNEQF

J gene: TRBJ2-7
V gene: TRBV14
D gene: .
CDR3 protein: ASSQRLGGSNEQY

J gene: TRBJ2-3
V gene: TRBV9
D gene: TRBD2
CDR3 protein: ASSVAPGGGTDTQY

J gene: TRBJ1-4
V gene: TRBV4-1
D gene: .
CDR3 protein: ASRHPEDLGEKLF

J gene: TRBJ2-7
V gene: TRBV6-5
D gene: .
CDR3 protein: ASSIDRNYEQY

J gene: TRBJ1-1
V gene: TRBV5-1
D gene: .
CDR3 protein: ASSSSAEAF

J gene: TRBJ1-2
V gene: TRBV5-1
D gene: .
CDR3 protein: ASSPDRTYGYT

J gene: TRBJ1-1
V gene: TRBV5-8
D gene: .
CDR3 protein: ASSSGTPRAAF

J gene: TRBJ2-1
V gene: TRBV10-3
D gene: .
CDR3 protein: AISGSRNEQF

J gene: TRBJ2-2
V gene: TRBV6-6
D gene: TRBD1
CDR3 protein: ASSLQGASTGELF

J gene: TRBJ1-2
V gene: TRBV7-2
D gene: .
CDR3 protein: ASSPFNYGYT

J gene: TRBJ2-3
V gene: TRBV4-3
D gene: TRBD2
CDR3 protein: ASSRLAGDLSTDTQY

J gene: TRBJ2-7
V gene: TRBV5-4
D gene: .
CDR3 protein: ASSKGRTRKSASERY

J gene: TRBJ2-6
V gene: TRBV4-2
D gene: TRBD1
CDR3 protein: ASSLRGSGANVLT

J gene: .
V gene: TRBV7-9
D gene: .
CDR3 protein: ASSTSYEQY

J gene: TRBJ2-7
V gene: TRBV9
D gene: .
CDR3 protein: ASSVGVPGEQY

J gene: TRBJ1-2
V gene: TRBV19
D gene: TRBD1
CDR3 protein: ASIRDSGTGGTYGYT

J gene: TRBJ1-2
V gene: TRBV19
D gene: TRBD1
CDR3 protein: ASSISTGQGNYGYT

J gene: TRBJ1-6
V gene: TRBV7-9
D gene: TRBD1
CDR3 protein: ASSLVGQGLPLH

J gene: TRBJ2-7
V gene: TRBV6-5
D gene: .
CDR3 protein: ASSNIPYEQY

J gene: TRBJ2-3
V gene: TRBV11-1
D gene: .
CDR3 protein: ASSRVDTQY

J gene: TRBJ2-4
V gene: TRBV5-4
D gene: TRBD1
CDR3 protein: ASSLAETGVTQNIQY

J gene: TRBJ2-7
V gene: TRBV11-2
D gene: .
CDR3 protein: ASSLAPGITYEQY

J gene: TRBJ2-1
V gene: TRBV9
D gene: TRBD2
CDR3 protein: ASSVSSGSWSNEQF

J gene: TRBJ2-7
V gene: TRBV6-5
D gene: TRBD2
CDR3 protein: ASSPGTKVREQY

J gene: TRBJ1-2
V gene: TRBV6-5
D gene: .
CDR3 protein: ASRAGSAFRGYT

J gene: TRBJ2-7
V gene: TRBV5-1
D gene: TRBD1
CDR3 protein: ASSINPGTAPYEQY

J gene: TRBJ1-2
V gene: TRBV7-9
D gene: .
CDR3 protein: SSSQTAYGYT

J gene: TRBJ2-5
V gene: TRBV9
D gene: .
CDR3 protein: ASSVVGGPADRETQY

J gene: TRBJ1-3
V gene: TRBV27
D gene: .
CDR3 protein: ASSLGVSSGNTIY

J gene: TRBJ2-7
V gene: TRBV6-1
D gene: .
CDR3 protein: ASNRDFQY

J gene: TRBJ1-4
V gene: TRBV28
D gene: TRBD1
CDR3 protein: ASSSVFNRGLTREKLF

J gene: TRBJ2-2
V gene: TRBV21-1
D gene: .
CDR3 protein: ASSKSRGLAGAISTGELF

J gene: TRBJ1-4
V gene: TRBV15
D gene: .
CDR3 protein: ATSRLTGKKEKLF